The rows below give T cell receptor beta chains drawn from one sample of a study of cytomegalovirus exposure and HLA in healthy donors. Produced via immunoSEQ multiplex PCR; TCRdb's table is partial and in-frame only. Among some 130,000 clones listed, 70% to 85% were seen once. Sequencing was performed on PBMCs. All receptors derive from a man between 25 and 39 years old in good health and CMV-seropositive. The CDR3 runs from the conserved cysteine through the conserved F or W.

v_call cdr3_aa
TRBV5-6 CASRTSGPGTDTQYF
TRBV6-1 CATRDRHNEKLFF
TRBV11-2 CASSIQGWNTEAFF
TRBV6-6 CASSYRRDQPQHF
TRBV5-6 CASSLGERRETQYF
TRBV7-2 CASSSGLSQETQYF
TRBV11-2 CASSSGQGETQYF
TRBV29-1 CSVEEGSVFTDTQYF
TRBV19 CATKRVEGDYGYTF
TRBV19 CASSIEGALGGGQETQYF
TRBV2 CASSEREGIYNEQFF
TRBV2 CAGSKDRAYEQYF
TRBV28 CASVRPMGANYGYTF
TRBV6-1 CASSARGFTAEAFF
TRBV18 CASSPTGETQYF
TRBV2 CASRASYQGAQPQHF
TRBV2 CASRKDRVNNSPLHF
TRBV7-9 CASTPMGRDSDF
TRBV11-2 CASSPSGGRYNEQFF
TRBV7-2 CASSLNSGWLQGYTF
TRBV9 CASRPSGQGGYTF
TRBV5-1 CASSSQGGLSNEQFF
TRBV27 CASSAYGQGGNQPQHF
TRBV6-5 CASSYSAGAGNSPLHF
TRBV29-1 CSVDQGNTGELFF
TRBV9 CASNYRENTEAFF
TRBV19 CASSRGTGNTGELFF
TRBV15 CATSSVYRGVNTGELFF
TRBV6-5 CASRIPTGEDYGYTF
TRBV7-9 CASSSGRGDQPQHF
TRBV15 CATSREDRGNQPQHF
TRBV18 CASSPRQGATEGYTF
TRBV7-2 CASSPDNNYGYTF
TRBV10-3 CAISERGDSYEQYF
TRBV9 CASSDRGSLGGELFF
TRBV6-6 CASRWTGTYEQYF
TRBV7-8 CASSPPVPGMRTEAFF